Listed below are T cell receptor beta chains from one sample, sequenced in a study of OX40 agonist ivuxolimab in advanced cancers. Method: immunoSEQ multiplex PCR; TCRdb's copy keeps in-frame clones and lacks some. The repertoire includes 55,000 to 95,000 clones, about 86% of them detected once, and around 3% sits in the top ten. Source: CD4+ or CD8+ T cells sorted from blood, taken in a trial of the OX40 agonist ivuxolimab. The receptor set was obtained from an adult with an advanced solid tumor such as melanoma, head and neck, liver or kidney cancer. CDR3s include the opening cysteine and the closing phenylalanine or tryptophan. The order of the fields is clone size, D gene, J gene, V gene, CDR3 protein, CDR3 DNA. A D gene is named only where the DNA matches it firmly. Clone sizes are given selectively: once, few, many, or a class where the clone is expanded.

once,TRBD1,TRBJ1-3,TRBV6-6,CASSYGDRGSGNTIYF,TGTGCCAGCAGTTACGGCGACAGGGGCTCTGGAAACACCATATATTTT
NA,TRBD1,TRBJ1-1,TRBV5-4,CASSPPLGQGQWGRTEAFF,TGTGCCAGCAGCCCCCCCCTGGGACAGGGGCAGTGGGGAAGGACTGAAGCTTTCTTT
NA,NA,TRBJ2-5,TRBV6-6,CASSYSTGAETQYF,TGTGCCAGCAGTTACTCGACAGGTGCCGAGACCCAGTACTTC
NA,TRBD1,TRBJ1-1,TRBV19,CASNGQGLPYMNTEAFF,TGTGCCAGTAACGGACAGGGGCTCCCCTACATGAACACTGAAGCTTTCTTT
NA,NA,TRBJ1-5,TRBV4-1,CASRPGVLQGHQPQHF,TGCGCCAGCAGACCCGGCGTCCTCCAAGGGCATCAGCCCCAGCATTTT
NA,NA,TRBJ1-4,TRBV27,CARGYGLTNEKLFF,TGTGCCAGGGGGTATGGGCTAACTAATGAAAAACTGTTTTTT
NA,NA,TRBJ1-5,TRBV5-1,CASSLAWVSDGGESIYDGNQPQHF,TGCGCCAGCAGCTTGGCCTGGGTGTCAGACGGAGGAGAGAGCATATATGATGGCAATCAGCCCCAGCATTTT
once,TRBD2,TRBJ2-7,TRBV2,CASSEGEGRMIYEQYF,TGTGCCAGCAGTGAAGGGGAGGGCAGGATGATCTACGAGCAGTACTTC
NA,NA,TRBJ1-1,TRBV7-2,CASSPVGQISGAFF,TGTGCCAGCAGCCCCGTGGGGCAGATAAGTGGAGCTTTCTTT
NA,NA,TRBJ1-1,TRBV29-1,CSVDPLGGENTEAFF,TGCAGCGTTGACCCCTTGGGGGGGGAAAACACTGAAGCTTTCTTT
NA,TRBD1,TRBJ2-3,TRBV7-9,CAGRTGVITDTQYF,TGTGCCGGAAGAACAGGGGTAATTACAGATACGCAGTATTTT
NA,NA,TRBJ2-1,TRBV7-9,CASSRQGIEQFF,TGTGCCAGCAGCCGGCAGGGGATTGAGCAGTTCTTC